The 7 T cell receptor beta chains in this list originate from one sample, sequenced in a study of shared clonotypes between healthy human individuals. Clones were read by immunoSEQ multiplex PCR, and TCRdb kept only the in-frame ones, dropping some. The table lists more than 450,000 clones, about four fifths of them singletons. Sequencing used PBMCs. The receptors were gathered from a woman aged 40-49 years in good health. Some clones in this sample may be carry-over from other donors' samples.

On this clone itself: Other DNA sequences from this sample encode an identical CDR3 as well. V and J are TRBV6-1 and TRBJ2-7; D possibly corresponds to TRBD1 (6 bases). V lost 6 bases, J lost 0 bases, and 12 bases lay in between. From germline, CDR1 is MNHNS and CDR2 SASEGT. This CDR3 comprises 14 residues. CDR3 region: CASRLAGASYEQYF. CDR3 DNA: TGTGCCAGCAGATTGGCAGGGGCCTCCTACGAGCAGTACTTC.

This clone was observed at least ten times. The CDR3 reads CASSLDKGYEQYF. The CDR3 DNA sequence: TGTGCCAGCAGCTTGGACAAGGGTTACGAGCAGTACTTC. The V gene is TRBV5-4, the J gene TRBJ2-7; the D is unclear. Germline-derived CDR1 and CDR2 are SGHNT and YYREEE (reference sequence). Trimming took off 0 bases at V and 4 bases at J, with 8 bases between the two ends. The CDR3 extends over 13 amino acids.

This clone appeared once. The V and J genes are TRBV4-1 and TRBJ2-1, with 7 bases lining up with TRBD2. The germline CDR1 and CDR2 sequences are MGHRA and YSYEKL. CDR3 size: 17 residues. V lost 4 bases, J lost 10 bases, and 19 bases stayed unmatched. The CDR3 DNA reads TGCGCCAGCAGCCCCCTGCCCGGGACTACAGCAGACGCGGAGCAGTTCTTC. Residues: CASSPLPGTTADAEQFF.

V gene TRBV5-8 combines with J gene TRBJ2-7; no firm D call. Germline V gene lookup returns CDR1 SGHTS and CDR2 YDEGEE. This CDR3 region has 16 residues. V lost 0 bases to trimming and J lost 2 bases, with 15 bases between them. The CDR3: CASSLVNRDPTYEQYF. The DNA for the CDR3 is TGTGCCAGCAGCTTGGTTAACCGAGACCCAACCTACGAGCAGTACTTC.

The gene calls are TRBV28 and TRBJ2-7; 9 bases line up with TRBD2. There are 20 residues in the CDR3. Germline trimming cut 3 bases from V and 0 bases from J; bases unmatched to any gene: 18. In germline, CDR1 is MDHEN, CDR2 SYDVKM. The CDR3 loop reads CASSLGWRAWPSGTSYEQYF. Here the CDR3 DNA reads TGTGCCAGCAGTTTGGGTTGGCGCGCGTGGCCTAGCGGGACCTCCTACGAGCAGTACTTC.

The chain recombines TRBV10-3 with TRBJ2-2, with D hard to call. The CDR3 has 17 residues. V lost 6 bases, J lost 1 base, and 18 bases lay in between. Germline V gene sequence: CDR1 ENHRY, CDR2 SYGVKD. CDR3 protein: CAISRLGGLGNTGELFF. CDR3 DNA: TGTGCCATCAGCCGACTGGGTGGGCTCGGGAACACCGGGGAGCTGTTTTTT.

This clone was observed a handful of times. The chain links TRBV30 to TRBJ2-2; weak D call: TRBD1 (5 bases). Germline V gene sequence: CDR1 GTSNPN, CDR2 SVGIG (reference sequence). This CDR3 is built from 14 residues. V gave up 8 bases and J gave up 8 bases, with 21 bases separating them. The CDR3 spells CAGKAGPSRGELFF. As DNA, the CDR3 is TGTGCCGGCAAGGCAGGGCCCTCAAGGGGGGAGCTGTTTTTT.